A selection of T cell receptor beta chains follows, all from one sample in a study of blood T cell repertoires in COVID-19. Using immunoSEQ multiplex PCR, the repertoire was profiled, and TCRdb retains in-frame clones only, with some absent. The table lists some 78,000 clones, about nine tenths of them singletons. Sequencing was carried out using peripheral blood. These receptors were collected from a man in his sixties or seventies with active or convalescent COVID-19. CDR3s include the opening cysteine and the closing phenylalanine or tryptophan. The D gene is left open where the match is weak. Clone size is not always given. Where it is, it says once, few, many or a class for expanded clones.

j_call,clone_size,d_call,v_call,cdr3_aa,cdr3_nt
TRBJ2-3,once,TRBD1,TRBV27,CASSFQGAGTQYF,TGTGCCAGCAGTTTCCAGGGGGCGGGTACGCAGTATTTT
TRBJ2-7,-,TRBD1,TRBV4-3,CASSQVTGTGGGEQYF,TGCGCCAGCAGCCAAGTAACCGGGACAGGGGGCGGCGAGCAGTACTTC
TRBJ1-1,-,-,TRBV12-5,CASVRDTLNTEAFF,TGTGCTAGTGTTCGAGACACACTGAACACTGAAGCTTTCTTT
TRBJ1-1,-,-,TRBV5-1,CASSLVGDTEAFF,TGCGCCAGCAGCTTGGTTGGAGACACTGAAGCTTTCTTT
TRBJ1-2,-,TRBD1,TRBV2,CASSPYGTDYGYTF,TGTGCCAGCAGTCCGTACGGGACAGATTATGGCTACACCTTC
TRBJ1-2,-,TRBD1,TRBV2,CASGDQTGVLIHYGYTF,TGTGCCAGCGGAGACCAGACAGGGGTCCTAATCCACTATGGCTACACCTTC
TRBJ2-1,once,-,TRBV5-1,CASSLGGNPSYNEQFF,TGCGCCAGCAGCTTAGGCGGGAACCCCTCCTACAATGAGCAGTTCTTC
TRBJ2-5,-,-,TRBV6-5,CASSFYREETQYF,TGTGCCAGCAGTTTCTACAGGGAAGAGACCCAGTACTTC
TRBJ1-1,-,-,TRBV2,CASIGPGGDTRGDTEAFF,TGTGCCAGCATAGGCCCCGGGGGGGACACCCGGGGGGACACTGAAGCTTTCTTT
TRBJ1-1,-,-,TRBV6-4,CASDGCGTEAFF,TGTGCCAGTGACGGGTGTGGAACTGAAGCTTTCTTT
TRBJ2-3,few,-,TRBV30,CAWSLEPGNTDTQYF,TGTGCCTGGAGTTTGGAGCCGGGAAACACAGATACGCAGTATTTT
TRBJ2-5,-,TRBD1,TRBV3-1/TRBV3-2,CASSQRMTGGKETQYF,TGTGCCAGCAGCCAAAGAATGACAGGGGGCAAAGAGACCCAGTACTTC
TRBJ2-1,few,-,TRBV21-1,CASSKPPELQNEQFF,TGTGCCAGCAGCAAACCCCCTGAGCTACAGAATGAGCAGTTCTTC
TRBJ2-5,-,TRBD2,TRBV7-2,CASSQPTSGGPAAGTQYF,TGTGCCAGCAGCCAACCGACTAGCGGGGGGCCCGCCGCGGGGACCCAGTACTTC
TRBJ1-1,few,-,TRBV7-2,CASSLAPASTEAFF,TGTGCCAGCAGCTTAGCGCCCGCGAGCACTGAAGCTTTCTTT
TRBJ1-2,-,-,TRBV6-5,CASGGVVNTF,TGTGCCAGCGGGGGGGTGGTGAACACCTTC
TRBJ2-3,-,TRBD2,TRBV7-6,CASSPPPSLAGVRDTQYF,TGTGCCAGCAGCCCTCCACCCTCACTAGCGGGGGTTAGAGATACGCAGTATTTT
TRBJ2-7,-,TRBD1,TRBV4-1,CASSPGTGTYEQYF,TGCGCCAGCAGCCCGGGGACAGGGACTTACGAGCAGTACTTC
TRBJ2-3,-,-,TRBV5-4,CASSSSSTDTQYF,TGTGCCAGCAGCTCCTCTAGCACAGATACGCAGTATTTT
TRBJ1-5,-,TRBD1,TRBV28,CASSNGDRNNQPQHF,TGTGCCAGCAGCAACGGGGACAGAAACAATCAGCCCCAGCATTTT
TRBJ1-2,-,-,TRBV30,CAWSVLEGGGYTF,TGTGCCTGGAGTGTACTAGAGGGTGGGGGCTACACCTTC
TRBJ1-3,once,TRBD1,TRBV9,CASSAPGQGASGNTIYF,TGTGCCAGCAGCGCTCCGGGACAGGGGGCGTCTGGAAACACCATATATTTT
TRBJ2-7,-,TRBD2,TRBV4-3,CASSLNRGGPYEQYF,TGCGCCAGCAGTCTTAACCGCGGGGGGCCGTACGAGCAGTACTTC
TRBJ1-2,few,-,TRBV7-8,CASSHAGSSGGYTF,TGTGCCAGCAGCCACGCGGGGTCCTCGGGGGGCTACACCTTC
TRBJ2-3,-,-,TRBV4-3,CASSQDGGNTDTQYF,TGCGCCAGCAGCCAAGATGGCGGAAACACAGATACGCAGTATTTT
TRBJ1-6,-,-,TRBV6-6,CASSRLWPTGPGSSYNSPLHF,TGTGCCAGCAGTCGATTATGGCCTACAGGGCCTGGGAGCTCCTATAATTCACCCCTCCACTTT
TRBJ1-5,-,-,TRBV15,CATSEQGRKGSNQPQHF,TGTGCCACCAGCGAACAGGGCCGAAAGGGAAGCAATCAGCCCCAGCATTTT
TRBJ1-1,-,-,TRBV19,CASSIRNTEAFF,TGTGCCAGTAGTATACGGAACACTGAAGCTTTCTTT
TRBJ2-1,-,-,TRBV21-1,CASSKWLDEQFF,TGTGCCAGCAGCAAATGGTTAGATGAGCAGTTCTTC
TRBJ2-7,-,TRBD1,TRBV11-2,CASSYSKGGGYEQYF,TGTGCCAGCAGCTACAGTAAAGGGGGCGGCTACGAGCAGTACTTC
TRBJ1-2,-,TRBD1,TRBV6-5,CASRSGTGDYGYTF,TGTGCCAGCAGGTCCGGGACAGGGGACTATGGCTACACCTTC
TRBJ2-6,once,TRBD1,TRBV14,CASSSGTGWVGANVLTF,TGTGCCAGCAGCTCCGGGACAGGCTGGGTTGGGGCCAACGTCCTGACTTTC
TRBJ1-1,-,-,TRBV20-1,CSASTGAEAFF,TGCAGTGCTAGCACGGGGGCTGAAGCTTTCTTT
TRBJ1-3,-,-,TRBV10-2,CASSVSVPRSGNTIYF,TGCGCCAGCAGTGTCTCAGTGCCTAGGTCTGGAAACACCATATATTTT
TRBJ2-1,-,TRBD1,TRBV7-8,CASSSRDRTGEQFF,TGTGCCAGCAGCTCTAGGGACAGGACAGGGGAGCAGTTCTTC
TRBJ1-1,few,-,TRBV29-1,CSVGTGGNTEAFF,TGCAGCGTTGGCACGGGGGGGAACACTGAAGCTTTCTTT
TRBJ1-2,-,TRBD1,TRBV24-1,CATSESRGSYGYTF,TGTGCCACCAGTGAGAGCAGGGGGAGTTATGGCTACACCTTC
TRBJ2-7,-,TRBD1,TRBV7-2,CASSIRQGYEQYF,TGTGCCAGCAGCATCAGACAGGGCTACGAGCAGTACTTC
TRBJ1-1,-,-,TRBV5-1,CASSVQGSNTEAFF,TGCGCCAGCAGCGTTCAGGGGTCTAACACTGAAGCTTTCTTT
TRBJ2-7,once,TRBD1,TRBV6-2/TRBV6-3,CASSIQQGFYEQYF,TGTGCCAGCAGTATACAACAGGGGTTCTACGAGCAGTACTTC
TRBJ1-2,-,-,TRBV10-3,CAISSGQTDYGYTF,TGTGCCATCAGTAGTGGACAGACGGACTATGGCTACACCTTC
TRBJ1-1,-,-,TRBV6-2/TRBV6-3,CASSYSRNRSLAGEAFF,TGTGCCAGCAGTTACTCGAGAAACAGATCCTTGGCGGGTGAAGCTTTCTTT
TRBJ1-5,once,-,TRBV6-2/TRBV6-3,CASSLTGTLFPSAQPQHF,TGTGCCAGCAGCCTCACAGGGACCCTGTTTCCTTCGGCTCAGCCCCAGCATTTT
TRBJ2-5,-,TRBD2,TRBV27,CASSLIAGGSGTQYF,TGTGCCAGCAGTTTAATAGCGGGGGGCTCCGGAACCCAGTACTTC
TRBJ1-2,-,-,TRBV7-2,CASSPLSGENGYTF,TGTGCCAGCAGCCCCCTTTCAGGGGAAAATGGCTACACCTTC
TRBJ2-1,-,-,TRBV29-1,CSVEESRYNEQFF,TGCAGCGTTGAAGAGTCCAGATACAATGAGCAGTTCTTC
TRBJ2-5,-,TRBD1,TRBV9,CASSPDRAETQYF,TGTGCCAGCAGTCCGGACAGGGCTGAGACCCAGTACTTC
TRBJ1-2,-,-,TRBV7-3,CASSLRAYGYTF,TGTGCCAGCAGCTTAAGGGCCTATGGCTACACCTTC